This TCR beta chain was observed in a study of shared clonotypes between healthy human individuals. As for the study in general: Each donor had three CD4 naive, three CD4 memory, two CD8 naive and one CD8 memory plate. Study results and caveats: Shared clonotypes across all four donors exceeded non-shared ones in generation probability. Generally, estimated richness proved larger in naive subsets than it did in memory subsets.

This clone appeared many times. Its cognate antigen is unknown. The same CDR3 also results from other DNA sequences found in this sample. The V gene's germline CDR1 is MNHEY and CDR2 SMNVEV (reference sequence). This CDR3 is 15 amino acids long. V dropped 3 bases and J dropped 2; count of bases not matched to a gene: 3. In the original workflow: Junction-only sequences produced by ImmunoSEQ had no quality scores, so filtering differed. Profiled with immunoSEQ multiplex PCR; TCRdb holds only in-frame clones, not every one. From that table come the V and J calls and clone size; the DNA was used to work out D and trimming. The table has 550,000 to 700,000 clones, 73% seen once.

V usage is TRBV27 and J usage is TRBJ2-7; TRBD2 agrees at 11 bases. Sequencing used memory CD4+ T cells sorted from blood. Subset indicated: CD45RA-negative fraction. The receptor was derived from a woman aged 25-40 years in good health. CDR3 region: CASSFLTSGTYEQYF. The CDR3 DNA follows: TGTGCCAGCAGTTTTTTGACTAGCGGGACCTACGAGCAGTACTTC.